This entry features one T cell receptor beta chain sequence. This record belongs to a study of OX40 agonist ivuxolimab in advanced cancers. This CDR3 comprises 13 residues. The V end lost 11 bases, the J end lost 1 base, and 13 bases lay between the germline ends. Germline CDR1 and CDR2: MDHEN and SYDVKM. Some clones are missing from TCRdb's copy, which holds only in-frame ones; the method was immunoSEQ multiplex PCR. The sample consists of 100,000 or so clones, 85% to 95% of them appearing once. The chain combines TRBV28 with TRBJ2-3; D perhaps matches TRBD2 (5 bases). The clonotype originates from an adult with an advanced solid tumor such as melanoma, head and neck, liver or kidney cancer. The sequences come from CD4+ or CD8+ T cells sorted from blood, collected in a trial of the OX40 agonist ivuxolimab. The CDR3 nucleotides are TGTGCCGGATTAATGAGGGGCACAGATACGCAGTATTTT. It yields the protein CAGLMRGTDTQYF.